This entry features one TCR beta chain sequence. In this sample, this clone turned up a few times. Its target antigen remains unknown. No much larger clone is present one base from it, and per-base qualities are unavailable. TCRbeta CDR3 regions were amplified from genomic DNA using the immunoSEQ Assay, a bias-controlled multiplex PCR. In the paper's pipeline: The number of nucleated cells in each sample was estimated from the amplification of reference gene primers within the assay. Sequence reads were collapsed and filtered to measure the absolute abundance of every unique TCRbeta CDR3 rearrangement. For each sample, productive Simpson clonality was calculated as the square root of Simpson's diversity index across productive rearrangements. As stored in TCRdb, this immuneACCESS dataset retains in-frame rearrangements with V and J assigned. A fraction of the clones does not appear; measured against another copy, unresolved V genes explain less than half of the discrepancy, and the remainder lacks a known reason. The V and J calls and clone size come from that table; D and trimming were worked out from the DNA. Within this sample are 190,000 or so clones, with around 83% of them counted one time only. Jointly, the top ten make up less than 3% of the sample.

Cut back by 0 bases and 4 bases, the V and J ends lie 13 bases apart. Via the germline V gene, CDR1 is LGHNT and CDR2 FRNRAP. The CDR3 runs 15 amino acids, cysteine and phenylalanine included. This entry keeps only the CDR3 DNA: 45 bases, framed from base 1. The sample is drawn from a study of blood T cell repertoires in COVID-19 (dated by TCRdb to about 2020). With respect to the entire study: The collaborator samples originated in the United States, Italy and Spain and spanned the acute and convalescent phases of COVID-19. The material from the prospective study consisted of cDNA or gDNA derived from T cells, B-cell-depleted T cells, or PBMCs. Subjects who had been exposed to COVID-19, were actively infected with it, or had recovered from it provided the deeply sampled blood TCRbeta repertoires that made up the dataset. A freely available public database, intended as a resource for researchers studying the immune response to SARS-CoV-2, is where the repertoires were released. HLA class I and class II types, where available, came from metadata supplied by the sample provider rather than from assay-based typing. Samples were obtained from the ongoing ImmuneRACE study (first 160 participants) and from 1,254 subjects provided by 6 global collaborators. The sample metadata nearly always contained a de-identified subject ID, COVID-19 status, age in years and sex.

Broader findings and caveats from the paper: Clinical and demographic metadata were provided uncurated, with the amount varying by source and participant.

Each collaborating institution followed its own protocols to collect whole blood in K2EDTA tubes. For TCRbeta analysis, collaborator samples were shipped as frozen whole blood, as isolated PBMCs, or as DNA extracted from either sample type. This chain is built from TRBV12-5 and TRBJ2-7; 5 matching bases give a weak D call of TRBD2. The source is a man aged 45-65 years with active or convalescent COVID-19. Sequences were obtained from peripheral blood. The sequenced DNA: TGTGCTAGTGGTTTGGTAATGGGAGTTCGGTACGAGCAGTACTTC. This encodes CASGLVMGVRYEQYF.